The 8 T cell receptor beta chains presented below share a single source sample, sequenced in a study of T-cell reconstitution after alpha-beta-depleted transplantation in children. Preparing the TCRbeta library involved the use of unique molecular identifiers. One entry per CDR3 protein results from TCRdb running MiXCR on the PCR reads. The sample shows hundreds of thousands of distinct CDR3 sequences, 10% to 15% of them seen only once. The sequences come from PBMCs, mostly from graft donor cells, collected 360 days after TCRalphabeta/CD19-depleted stem cell transplant. These receptors came from a male patient between 5 and 17 years old who had a stem cell transplant for acute myeloid leukemia, so the T cells may come from the graft donor.

This clonotype has a handful of counts. The chain recombines TRBV9 with TRBJ1-2; possible D gene TRBD1, 5 bases. Trimming took off 10 bases at V and 2 bases at J, with 9 bases between the two ends. Germline V gives CDR1 SGDLS, CDR2 YYNGEE. The CDR3 totals 11 residues. The CDR3 sequence is CAGGGNYGYTF. CDR3 sequence (DNA): TGTGCCGGTGGGGGGAACTATGGCTACACCTTC.

This clonotype was counted only a few times. This chain uses TRBV12-3 or TRBV12-4 with TRBJ2-2; D may match TRBD1 or TRBD2 (5 bases each). Trimming took 5 bases from V and 5 from J, leaving 15 bases between them. The CDR3 extends over 15 amino acids. CDR3 nucleotide sequence: TGTGCCAGCAGTCGAGGGGTAGGGTGGACCGGGGAGCTGTTTTTT. Amino acids: CASSRGVGWTGELFF.

This clonotype was recorded a few times. The rearrangement uses TRBV20-1 and TRBJ2-1, with 13 nucleotides matching TRBD2. Germline CDR1 DFQATT, CDR2 SNEGSKA (reference sequence). This CDR3 has 19 amino acids. J lost 2 bases, V lost 5 bases, and 15 bases had no gene match. CDR3 nucleotide sequence: TGCAGTGCTGACAATCTAGGAACTAGCGGGAGGGCCGCCTACAATGAGCAGTTCTTC. As protein: CSADNLGTSGRAAYNEQFF.

In nucleotides, the CDR3 is TGTGCCAGCAGTCGACTAGCGGGAGATGGCACAGATACGCAGTATTTT. It codes for CASSRLAGDGTDTQYF. This chain joins TRBV4-2 and TRBJ2-3; 12 positions agree with TRBD2. In germline, CDR1 is LGHNA, CDR2 YNFKEQ. Losses at the gene ends were 6 bases for V and 1 base for J; bases not matched to a gene: 5. The CDR3 contains 16 residues.

This clonotype was detected ten times or more. The J gene is TRBJ2-5, the V gene TRBV12-3 or TRBV12-4, with a weak D call TRBD2 (6 bases). The length of the CDR3 is 15 residues. Deletions cut 7 bases from V and 2 bases from J, with 17 bases between. The CDR3 DNA follows: TGTGCCAGCAATTACCCCAGCGGGCCACAAGAGACCCAGTACTTC. It codes for CASNYPSGPQETQYF.

Only a few counts were recorded for this clonotype. The chain combines TRBV28 with TRBJ1-1, with 11 positions matching TRBD1. CDR1 MDHEN and CDR2 SYDVKM come from the germline V gene. The CDR3 sequence is 16 residues long. After removal of 7 bases from V and 0 bases from J, the junction contained 7 bases not matched to a gene. CDR3 nucleotides: TGTGCCAGCATGATCGGGACAGGGGGGATGAACACTGAAGCTTTCTTT. This codes for CASMIGTGGMNTEAFF.

The V call is TRBV7-2, the J call TRBJ2-7, with D perhaps TRBD2 (5 bases). The V and J ends lost 2 bases and 2 bases respectively, with 19 bases between them. CDR3 size: 17 residues. CDR1 and CDR2 from the germline V gene are SGHTA and FQGNSA. CDR3 region: CASSLWIAGALPYEQYF. The CDR3, as DNA: TGTGCCAGCAGCTTATGGATCGCGGGCGCGCTTCCCTACGAGCAGTACTTC.

The chain employs TRBV7-2 and TRBJ2-7; a weak D match, TRBD2 (5 bases). V shed 7 bases and J shed 4 bases, with 17 bases lying between them. CDR3 length: 14 amino acids. Germline loops: CDR1 SGHTA, CDR2 FQGNSA. The CDR3 DNA follows: TGTGCCAGCATCCCCGAGCGGTCACTTTACGAGCAGTACTTC. This translates into CASIPERSLYEQYF.